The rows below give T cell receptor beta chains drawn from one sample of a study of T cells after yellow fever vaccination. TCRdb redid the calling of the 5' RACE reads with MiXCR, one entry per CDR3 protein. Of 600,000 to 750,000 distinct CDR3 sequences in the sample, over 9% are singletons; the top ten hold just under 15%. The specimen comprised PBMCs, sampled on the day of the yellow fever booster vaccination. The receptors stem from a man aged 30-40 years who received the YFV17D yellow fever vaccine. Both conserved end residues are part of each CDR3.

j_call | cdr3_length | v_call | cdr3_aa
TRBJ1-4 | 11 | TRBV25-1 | CASRGGEKLFF
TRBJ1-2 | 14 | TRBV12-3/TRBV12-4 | CASSPDGTMGGYTF
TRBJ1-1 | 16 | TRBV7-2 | CASTQVVGYMNTEAFF
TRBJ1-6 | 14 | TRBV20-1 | CSAPRDRDNSPLHF
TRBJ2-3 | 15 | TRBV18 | CASSVAPWGTDTQYF
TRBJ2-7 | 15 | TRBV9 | CASSVAGGGAGEQYF
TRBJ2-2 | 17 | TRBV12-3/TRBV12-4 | CASTRTSGRVNTGELFF
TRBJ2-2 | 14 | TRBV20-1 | CSARATGVHGELFF
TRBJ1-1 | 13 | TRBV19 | CASSQGFWTEAFF
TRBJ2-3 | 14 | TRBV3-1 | CASSQDQTLASRYF
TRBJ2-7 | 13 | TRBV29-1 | CSGWTSGDNEQYF
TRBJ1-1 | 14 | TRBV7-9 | CASSLVRLNTEAFF
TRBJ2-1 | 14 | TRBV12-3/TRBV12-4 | CASSLAQGNNEQFF
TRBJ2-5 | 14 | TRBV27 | CASRTRTGLETQYF
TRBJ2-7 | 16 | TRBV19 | CASSIGGTGTYYEQYF
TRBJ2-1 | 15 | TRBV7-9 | CASRIAGNSYNEQFF
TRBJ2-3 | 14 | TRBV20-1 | CSARTRFKSDTQYF
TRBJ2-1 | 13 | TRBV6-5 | CASSYERGNEQFF
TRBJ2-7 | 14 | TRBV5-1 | CASSFQQGPGEQYF
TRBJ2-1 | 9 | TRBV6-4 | CASSYEQFF
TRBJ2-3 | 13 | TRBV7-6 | CASSSYRSDTQYF
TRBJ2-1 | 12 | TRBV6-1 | CASLAGYNEQFF
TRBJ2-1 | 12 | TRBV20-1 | CSAKGFRGEQFF
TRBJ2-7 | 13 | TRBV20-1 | CSAPRTGVYEQYF
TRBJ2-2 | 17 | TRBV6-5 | CASSYSWDSANTGELFF
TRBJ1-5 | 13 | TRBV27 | CASSLGVRQPQHF
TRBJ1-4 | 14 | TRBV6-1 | CASSGGMGVEKLFF
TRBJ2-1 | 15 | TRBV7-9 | CASSWTSGGYNEQFF